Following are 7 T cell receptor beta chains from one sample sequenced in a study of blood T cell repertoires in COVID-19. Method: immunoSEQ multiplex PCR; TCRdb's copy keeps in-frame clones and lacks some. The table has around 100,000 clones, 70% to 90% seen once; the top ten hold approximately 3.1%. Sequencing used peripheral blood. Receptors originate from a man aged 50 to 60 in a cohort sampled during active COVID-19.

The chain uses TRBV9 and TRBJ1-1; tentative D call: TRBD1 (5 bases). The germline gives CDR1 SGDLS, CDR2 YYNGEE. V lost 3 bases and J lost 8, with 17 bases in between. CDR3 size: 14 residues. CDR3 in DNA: TGTGCCAGCAGCGCCCTCCCGCGGGACGGCGAAGCTTTCTTT. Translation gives CASSALPRDGEAFF. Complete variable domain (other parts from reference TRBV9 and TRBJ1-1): DSGVTQTPKHLITATGQRVTLRCSPRSGDLSVYWYQQSLDQGLQFLIQYYNGEERAKGNILERFSAQQFPDLHSELNLSSLELGDSALYFCASSALPRDGEAFFGQGTRLTVV.

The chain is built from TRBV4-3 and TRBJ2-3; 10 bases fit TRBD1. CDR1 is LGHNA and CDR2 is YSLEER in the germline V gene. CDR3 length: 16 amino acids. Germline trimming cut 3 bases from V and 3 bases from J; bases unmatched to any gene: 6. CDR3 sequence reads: CASSQGRTGGTDTQYF. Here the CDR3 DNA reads TGCGCCAGCAGCCAGGGTCGGACAGGGGGAACAGATACGCAGTATTTT.

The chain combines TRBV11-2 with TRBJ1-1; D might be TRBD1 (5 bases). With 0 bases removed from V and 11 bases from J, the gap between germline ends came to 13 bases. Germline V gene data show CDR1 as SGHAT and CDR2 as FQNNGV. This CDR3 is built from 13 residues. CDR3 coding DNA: TGTGCCAGCAGCTTAGATCGGGCAGGGTGGGCTTTCTTT. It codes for CASSLDRAGWAFF.

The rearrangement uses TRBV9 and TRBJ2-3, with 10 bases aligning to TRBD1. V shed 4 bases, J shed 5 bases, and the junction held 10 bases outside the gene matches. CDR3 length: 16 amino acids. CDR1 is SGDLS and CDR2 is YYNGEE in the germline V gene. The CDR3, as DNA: TGTGCCAGCAGCATTAGACAGGGGGCTTTACAAGATACGCAGTATTTT. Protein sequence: CASSIRQGALQDTQYF.

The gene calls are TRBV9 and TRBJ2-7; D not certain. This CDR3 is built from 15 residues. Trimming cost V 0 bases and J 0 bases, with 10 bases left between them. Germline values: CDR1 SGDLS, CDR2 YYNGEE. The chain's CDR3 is CASSVGNSPSYEQYF. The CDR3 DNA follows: TGTGCCAGCAGCGTAGGCAACAGCCCCTCCTACGAGCAGTACTTC.

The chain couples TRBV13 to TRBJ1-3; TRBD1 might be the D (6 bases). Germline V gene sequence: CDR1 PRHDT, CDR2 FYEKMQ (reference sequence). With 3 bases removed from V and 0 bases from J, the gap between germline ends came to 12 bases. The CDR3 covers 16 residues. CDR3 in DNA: TGTGCCAGCAGCTTTATAGGGACACCCTCTGGAAACACCATATATTTT. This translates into CASSFIGTPSGNTIYF.

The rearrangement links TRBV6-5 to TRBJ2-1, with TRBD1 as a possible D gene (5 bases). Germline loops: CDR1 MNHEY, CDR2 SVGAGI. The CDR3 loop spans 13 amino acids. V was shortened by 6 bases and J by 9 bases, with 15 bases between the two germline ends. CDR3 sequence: CASSTTQGSEQFF. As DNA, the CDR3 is TGTGCCAGCAGCACCACTCAGGGCAGTGAGCAGTTCTTC.